The clone carrying this T cell receptor (beta chain) came up a few times. Its specificity is not known. As handled by the study authors: To classify distant metastasis in papillary thyroid cancer, a model was built from CDR3 differences across clinicopathological groups. With MiXCR, TCRdb called clones anew from the PCR reads. TCRdb assigned the V and J calls; the authors' analysis was not used. Seen here are more than 12,000 clones, about 31% observed once, and the top ten hold around 50%. The record originates from a study of metastatic and nonmetastatic thyroid tumors. Study-level background: Repertoires were compared across blood and tumor or nodule tissue from malignant and benign thyroid patients. Overall study findings and caveats: Malignant thyroid tumors reportedly had TCR beta diversity that was significantly higher than in benign nodules, in blood and tumor.

This CDR3 has 13 residues. V shed 5 bases and J shed 1 base, with 8 bases lying between them. Germline V lookup: CDR1 SGHTA, CDR2 FQGTGA. No patient had received any treatment before thyroid surgery. Sequencing input: tumor tissue. The origin of this receptor is a male donor with papillary thyroid cancer or a benign thyroid nodule (not recorded which). Some clones in this sample may be carry-over from other donors' samples. The rearrangement joins TRBV7-3 to TRBJ1-1; D is ambiguous. This CDR3 is CASSPQGNTEAFF. The CDR3 nucleotides read TGTGCCAGCAGCCCCCAAGGGAACACTGAAGCTTTCTTT.